Following are 8 T cell receptor beta chains from one sample sequenced in a study of HIV-infected patients and healthy controls. Antiretroviral therapy had run roughly three months, about 14 weeks, before follow-up blood collection. All unsorted peripheral T cells were captured because whole blood was used without fractionation. Alpha and beta constant-region primers primed reverse transcription of around 500 ng RNA. Separate chain-specific third strand synthesis with multiplexing indices produced the alpha and beta libraries. TCRdb itself ran the 5' RACE reads through MiXCR, one entry per CDR3 protein. The table has around 4,200 distinct CDR3 sequences, approximately 27% seen once. Sequencing used blood, obtained during antiretroviral therapy. Every receptor here comes from an adult with HIV infection.

In its sample, this clonotype is medium-sized. This chain uses TRBV10-2 with TRBJ2-1, with 16 bases lining up with TRBD2. The junction had 4 bases not matched to a gene; V was cut back by 4 bases and J by 7 bases. The CDR3 length is 16 residues. The V gene's germline CDR1 is WSHSY and CDR2 SAAADI. The CDR3 coding sequence is TGCGCCAGCAGTGGGGCGGGACTAGCGGGGGGGAATGAGCAGTTCTTC. Translating it yields CASSGAGLAGGNEQFF.

This clonotype turned up a few times. V and J are TRBV4-1 and TRBJ1-5, with D unresolved. CDR1 is MGHRA, CDR2 YSYEKL, per germline. This CDR3 is built from 15 residues. V lost 1 base, J lost 7 bases, and 14 bases lay in between. CDR3 loop: CASSQVDTRGQPQHF. CDR3 in DNA: TGCGCCAGCAGCCAAGTAGATACCCGTGGCCAGCCCCAGCATTTT.

This clonotype counts as medium-sized. The gene calls are TRBV29-1 and TRBJ1-2, with D uncertain. Germline CDR1 reads SQVTM; CDR2 reads ANQGSEA. V was clipped by 0 bases and J by 8 bases, with 10 bases between them. CDR3 length equals 12 residues. The CDR3 sequence: CSVEDRGWGYTF. The CDR3 DNA reads as TGCAGCGTTGAAGATCGGGGTTGGGGCTACACCTTC.

By its share, this clonotype is large (0.1 to 1%). The V call is TRBV28, the J call TRBJ2-1, with D unresolved. Between the trimmed V and J ends, which lost 2 bases and 2 bases, there was a span of 13 bases. The CDR3 sequence is 16 residues long. CDR1 is MDHEN and CDR2 is SYDVKM in the germline V gene. The CDR3 region is CASSLNPRVAYNEQFF. CDR3 sequence (DNA): TGTGCCAGCAGTTTAAACCCCCGGGTCGCCTACAATGAGCAGTTCTTC.

This clonotype is labeled medium-sized. The chain has TRBV7-9 and TRBJ1-4, with TRBD1 matching 7 bases. CDR3 length equals 14 residues. The ends lost 7 bases at V and 7 bases at J; junction bases unmatched: 9. Germline assignment: CDR1 SEHNR and CDR2 FQNEAQ (reference sequence). This CDR3 reads CASTLQGTGEKLFF. In DNA form, the CDR3 reads TGTGCCAGCACCCTACAGGGGACGGGTGAAAAACTGTTTTTT.

This clonotype was seen a few times. J is TRBJ1-1 and V is TRBV4-1; a weak D match, TRBD1 (6 bases). This CDR3 has 15 amino acids. Germline CDR1 and CDR2: MGHRA and YSYEKL. V lost 0 bases and J 5 bases, leaving 13 bases between the germline ends. The chain's CDR3 is CASSQDPGADTEAFF. CDR3 DNA sequence: TGCGCCAGCAGCCAAGATCCAGGGGCCGATACTGAAGCTTTCTTT.

Sample share makes this clonotype medium-sized. The chain links TRBV7-9 to TRBJ2-7; D gene uncertain. This CDR3 contains 14 residues. CDR1 SEHNR and CDR2 FQNEAQ come from the germline V gene (reference sequence). The V gene lost 5 bases and the J gene lost 4 bases, with 15 bases spanning the gap. CDR3 loop: CASSPKGSAYEQYF. The CDR3 DNA follows: TGTGCCAGCAGCCCTAAGGGATCTGCGTACGAGCAGTACTTC.

Within the sample, this clonotype is medium-sized. This CDR3 is CASSEEGDTQYF. CDR3 coding DNA: TGCGCCAGCAGTGAGGAGGGGGATACGCAGTATTTT. This chain uses TRBV10-2 with TRBJ2-3; D might be TRBD1 or TRBD2, each matching 5 bases. V lost 2 bases to trimming and J lost 6 bases, with 6 bases between them. This CDR3 contains 12 residues. Per germline, CDR1 WSHSY and CDR2 SAAADI.